Listed below are T cell receptor beta chains from one sample, sequenced in a study of OX40 agonist ivuxolimab in advanced cancers. Using immunoSEQ multiplex PCR, the repertoire was profiled, and TCRdb retains in-frame clones only, with some absent. The sample includes about 86,000 clones, about 90% of them seen just once. The sequencing here drew on CD4+ or CD8+ T cells sorted from blood, taken in a trial of the OX40 agonist ivuxolimab. Source of these receptors: an adult with an advanced solid tumor such as melanoma, head and neck, liver or kidney cancer. CDR3s include the opening cysteine and the closing phenylalanine or tryptophan. The D gene is left open where the match is weak. Size is stated for part of the rows, as once, few or many counts, or as a class when the clone is expanded.

clone_size: -; d_call: -; j_call: TRBJ1-1; v_call: TRBV27; cdr3_aa: CASSIQRGDTEAFF; cdr3_nt: TGTGCCAGCAGCATCCAACGAGGGGACACTGAAGCTTTCTTT
clone_size: -; d_call: -; j_call: TRBJ2-7; v_call: TRBV9; cdr3_aa: CASSVAGEYEQYF; cdr3_nt: TGTGCCAGCAGCGTAGCTGGGGAATACGAGCAGTACTTC
clone_size: once; d_call: TRBD2; j_call: TRBJ2-7; v_call: TRBV4-1; cdr3_aa: CASSRGLAGVEQYF; cdr3_nt: TGCGCCAGCAGCCGGGGACTAGCGGGAGTTGAGCAGTACTTC
clone_size: -; d_call: TRBD2; j_call: TRBJ2-7; v_call: TRBV19; cdr3_aa: CASSIMGLAFYYEQYF; cdr3_nt: TGTGCCAGTAGTATCATGGGACTAGCTTTTTACTACGAGCAGTACTTC
clone_size: -; d_call: -; j_call: TRBJ1-3; v_call: TRBV6-6; cdr3_aa: CASSDTGINTNTIYF; cdr3_nt: TGTGCCAGCAGCGATACAGGGATTAATACGAACACCATATATTTT
clone_size: -; d_call: TRBD2; j_call: TRBJ2-3; v_call: TRBV11-2; cdr3_aa: CASSLGETSGTDTQYF; cdr3_nt: TGTGCCAGCAGCTTAGGTGAGACTAGCGGCACAGATACGCAGTATTTT
clone_size: once; d_call: TRBD2; j_call: TRBJ2-1; v_call: TRBV7-9; cdr3_aa: CASSLPRTSGSYNEQFF; cdr3_nt: TGTGCCAGCAGCCTCCCAAGGACTAGCGGGAGTTACAATGAGCAGTTCTTC
clone_size: -; d_call: -; j_call: TRBJ2-6; v_call: TRBV6-5; cdr3_aa: CASSYSGRLPSNVLTF; cdr3_nt: TGTGCCAGCAGTTACTCGGGGCGGCTCCCTTCCAACGTCCTGACTTTC
clone_size: -; d_call: -; j_call: TRBJ2-7; v_call: TRBV28; cdr3_aa: CASRPTHTYEQYF; cdr3_nt: TGTGCCAGCAGACCGACACACACCTACGAGCAGTACTTC
clone_size: -; d_call: -; j_call: TRBJ2-7; v_call: TRBV9; cdr3_aa: CASSPGRVSYEQYF; cdr3_nt: TGTGCCAGCAGCCCCGGAAGGGTCTCCTACGAGCAGTACTTC
clone_size: -; d_call: TRBD2; j_call: TRBJ2-1; v_call: TRBV7-3; cdr3_aa: CASSLRSGLAGEEQFF; cdr3_nt: TGTGCCAGCAGCTTAAGGTCCGGGCTAGCGGGAGAGGAGCAGTTCTTC
clone_size: -; d_call: TRBD1; j_call: TRBJ1-4; v_call: TRBV27; cdr3_aa: CASSPRTGAANEKLFF; cdr3_nt: TGTGCCAGCAGTCCAAGAACAGGGGCCGCTAATGAAAAACTGTTTTTT
clone_size: -; d_call: -; j_call: TRBJ1-1; v_call: TRBV5-1; cdr3_aa: CASSLWVNTEAFF; cdr3_nt: TGCGCCAGCAGCTTGTGGGTGAACACTGAAGCTTTCTTT
clone_size: -; d_call: TRBD1; j_call: TRBJ2-2; v_call: TRBV5-6; cdr3_aa: CASSPGTGYWTGELFF; cdr3_nt: TGTGCCAGCAGCCCCGGGACAGGGTATTGGACCGGGGAGCTGTTTTTT
clone_size: once; d_call: TRBD1; j_call: TRBJ2-7; v_call: TRBV18; cdr3_aa: CASSPGQAPYEQYF; cdr3_nt: TGTGCCAGCTCACCGGGACAGGCCCCCTACGAGCAGTACTTC
clone_size: -; d_call: -; j_call: TRBJ2-7; v_call: TRBV11-3; cdr3_aa: CASSLLTTEYLYEQYF; cdr3_nt: TGTGCCAGCAGCTTACTAACGACAGAGTATCTCTACGAGCAGTACTTC
clone_size: -; d_call: -; j_call: TRBJ2-5; v_call: TRBV19; cdr3_aa: CASSTGTYQETQYF; cdr3_nt: TGTGCCAGTAGTACCGGGACCTATCAAGAGACCCAGTACTTC
clone_size: -; d_call: -; j_call: TRBJ2-3; v_call: TRBV5-1; cdr3_aa: CASSDFNPSTQYF; cdr3_nt: TGCGCCAGCAGCGACTTTAACCCCTCTACGCAGTATTTT
clone_size: -; d_call: TRBD1; j_call: TRBJ2-1; v_call: TRBV23-1; cdr3_aa: CARGTGQGFWNEQFF; cdr3_nt: TGCGCCAGGGGAACTGGACAGGGTTTTTGGAATGAGCAGTTCTTC
clone_size: -; d_call: -; j_call: TRBJ2-7; v_call: TRBV27; cdr3_aa: CASKLAGSSYEQYF; cdr3_nt: TGTGCCAGCAAACTCGCGGGAAGCTCCTACGAGCAGTACTTC
clone_size: -; d_call: -; j_call: TRBJ1-4; v_call: TRBV30; cdr3_aa: CAWSRIATNEKLFF; cdr3_nt: TGTGCCTGGAGCAGGATCGCAACTAATGAAAAACTGTTTTTT
clone_size: -; d_call: -; j_call: TRBJ1-5; v_call: TRBV4-1; cdr3_aa: CASSHYEGPNSNQPQHF; cdr3_nt: TGCGCCAGCAGCCATTATGAGGGGCCGAATAGCAATCAGCCCCAGCATTTT
clone_size: once; d_call: TRBD1; j_call: TRBJ2-1; v_call: TRBV7-3; cdr3_aa: CASSSLRQGANYNEQFF; cdr3_nt: TGTGCCAGCAGCTCCCTTAGACAGGGGGCAAACTACAATGAGCAGTTCTTC
clone_size: -; d_call: -; j_call: TRBJ2-1; v_call: TRBV10-3; cdr3_aa: CAISVDPPYNEQFF; cdr3_nt: TGTGCCATCAGTGTGGATCCCCCCTACAATGAGCAGTTCTTC
clone_size: -; d_call: -; j_call: TRBJ1-2; v_call: TRBV19; cdr3_aa: CASSTGIGYTF; cdr3_nt: TGTGCCAGTAGTACAGGGATCGGCTACACCTTC
clone_size: -; d_call: TRBD2; j_call: TRBJ2-4; v_call: TRBV7-3; cdr3_aa: CASSPGTSGIQYF; cdr3_nt: TGTGCCAGCAGCCCCGGGACTAGCGGCATTCAGTACTTC
clone_size: once; d_call: TRBD2; j_call: TRBJ2-1; v_call: TRBV7-8; cdr3_aa: CASSLGGGHYDEQFF; cdr3_nt: TGTGCCAGCAGCTTAGGGGGAGGGCATTACGATGAGCAGTTCTTC
clone_size: -; d_call: -; j_call: TRBJ2-1; v_call: TRBV7-8; cdr3_aa: CASSLLANSYNEQFF; cdr3_nt: TGTGCCAGCAGCTTACTAGCGAACTCCTACAATGAGCAGTTCTTC
clone_size: -; d_call: -; j_call: TRBJ2-7; v_call: TRBV5-1; cdr3_aa: CASSLVDASYEQYF; cdr3_nt: TGCGCCAGCAGCTTGGTGGATGCGAGCTACGAGCAGTACTTC
clone_size: -; d_call: TRBD1; j_call: TRBJ2-1; v_call: TRBV28; cdr3_aa: CASNPDRGNEQFF; cdr3_nt: TGTGCCAGCAATCCTGACAGGGGTAATGAGCAGTTCTTC
clone_size: -; d_call: -; j_call: TRBJ1-3; v_call: TRBV14; cdr3_aa: CASSQDQDVSGNTIYF; cdr3_nt: TGTGCCAGCAGCCAAGATCAAGACGTCTCTGGAAACACCATATATTTT
clone_size: -; d_call: -; j_call: TRBJ2-7; v_call: TRBV7-2; cdr3_aa: CASSLVGGTIREQYF; cdr3_nt: TGTGCCAGCAGCTTAGTTGGCGGGACCATTCGCGAGCAGTACTTC
clone_size: once; d_call: -; j_call: TRBJ1-1; v_call: TRBV9; cdr3_aa: CASSGRQGNTEAFF; cdr3_nt: TGTGCCAGCAGCGGAAGGCAAGGGAACACTGAAGCTTTCTTT
clone_size: -; d_call: -; j_call: TRBJ1-4; v_call: TRBV9; cdr3_aa: CASSSGSGVGEKLFF; cdr3_nt: TGTGCCAGCAGCTCAGGATCGGGAGTGGGAGAAAAACTGTTTTTT
clone_size: -; d_call: -; j_call: TRBJ1-3; v_call: TRBV21-1; cdr3_aa: CASSKDEGTNSGNTIYF; cdr3_nt: TGTGCCAGCAGCAAAGACGAAGGAACGAACTCTGGAAACACCATATATTTT
clone_size: -; d_call: TRBD2; j_call: TRBJ2-7; v_call: TRBV5-1; cdr3_aa: CASSSLGTSIFYEQYF; cdr3_nt: TGCGCCAGCAGCTCCTTAGGGACTAGTATTTTCTACGAGCAGTACTTC
clone_size: -; d_call: TRBD1; j_call: TRBJ1-2; v_call: TRBV23-1; cdr3_aa: CASSQSGTGSPWRYGYTF; cdr3_nt: TGCGCCAGCAGTCAATCCGGGACAGGGTCCCCCTGGCGGTATGGCTACACCTTC
clone_size: -; d_call: -; j_call: TRBJ2-3; v_call: TRBV11-1; cdr3_aa: CASSLAPGPDTQYF; cdr3_nt: TGTGCCAGCAGCTTAGCGCCAGGCCCAGATACGCAGTATTTT
clone_size: -; d_call: TRBD1; j_call: TRBJ1-4; v_call: TRBV6-6; cdr3_aa: CASSLGQGVEKLFF; cdr3_nt: TGTGCCAGCAGTTTGGGCCAGGGGGTTGAAAAACTGTTTTTT
clone_size: -; d_call: -; j_call: TRBJ2-1; v_call: TRBV4-1; cdr3_aa: CASSQDRGSSNEQFF; cdr3_nt: TGCGCCAGCAGCCAAGATCGCGGTAGCTCTAATGAGCAGTTCTTC
clone_size: -; d_call: -; j_call: TRBJ1-1; v_call: TRBV5-1; cdr3_aa: CASSNTEQGEAFF; cdr3_nt: TGCGCCAGCAGCAACACTGAGCAGGGAGAAGCTTTCTTT
clone_size: -; d_call: -; j_call: TRBJ2-7; v_call: TRBV7-8; cdr3_aa: CASSLELYEQYF; cdr3_nt: TGTGCCAGCAGCTTGGAGCTCTACGAGCAGTACTTC